This T cell receptor beta chain originates from a study of breast tumors, draining lymph nodes, adjacent tissues (dated by TCRdb to 2016 to 2017). In terms of the full investigation: TCR beta repertoires were compared across tumor, adjacent nontumor tissue and axillary lymph nodes obtained from breast cancer patients. In human breast cancer, the study set out to assess how tumor, surrounding tissue and draining lymph node repertoires relate to one another and whether T cells might be exchanged between them.

Paper-wide results and their limitations: The data were considered consistent with the idea that most tumor T cells come from the lymph node and then expand in tumor tissue. The study presented the conclusion that tumor T cells originate in lymph nodes as consistent with a hypothesis, not as something directly demonstrated. In luminal-like breast cancer, tumor and nontumor tissue repertoires resembled each other significantly more than in basal-like breast cancer. Tumor T-cell repertoires showed less diversity than lymph node repertoires and more diversity than nontumor tissue repertoires, and tumor T-cell repertoires showed preferential V and J gene usage.

Sequencing used an Illumina HiSeq 2000. TCR beta chain libraries were generated by multiplex PCR amplification. High-throughput sequencing was used to analyze the amplified TCR beta chain products. Using fastp at Q25 and MiXCR, TCRdb reprocessed the public reads and kept productive beta chains. Entries that share a CDR3 protein sequence are merged under the most common genes and DNA. In all, the sample holds approximately 150,000 distinct CDR3 sequences, and 33% of those were seen once. Approximately 3.9% of the sample comes from the top ten. The lymph node samples were taken from the axillary draining lymph nodes of breast cancer patients. This clonotype was counted many times. Its antigen specificity is not known. Per-base qualities were not stored, and no clone one base away is much larger. The germline V gene (reference sequence) supplies CDR1 LGHDT and CDR2 YNNKEL. The junction shows trimming of 1 base on V and 4 bases on J, plus 7 bases between the germline ends. There are 13 amino acids in the CDR3, from cysteine to phenylalanine inclusive. This entry keeps only the CDR3 DNA: 39 bases, framed from base 1.

This TCR came from a female donor with breast cancer. Some clones in this sample may be carry-over from other donors' samples. The chain is encoded by TRBV3-1 joined to TRBJ1-2, with no confident D gene call. Source material: axillary lymph node tissue. The DNA sequence reads TGTGCCAGCAGCCAAGTTCTGTTCTATGGCTACACCTTC. The encoded protein is CASSQVLFYGYTF.